Here is one T cell receptor (beta chain) with its context. This clonotype was detected only a few times. The antigen this receptor binds is unknown. No much larger clone exists at a distance of one base, and base qualities are not known. This record comes from a study of regulatory T cells in long-lasting Graves disease listed by TCRdb under 2021. Regarding the study in general: Persistent Graves' disease was defined as antithyroid drug treatment for over 5 years with persistently positive TSH receptor autoantibodies. Patients with persistent Graves' disease were compared with patients with newly diagnosed Graves' disease using TCR sequencing and RNA sequencing of peripheral blood. The study was conducted in China and was registered as a clinical trial. A total of around 35 samples underwent TCR sequencing, from around 13 patients with persistent Graves' disease and approximately 20 patients with newly diagnosed Graves' disease. Persistent Graves' disease patients in the clinical cohort had taken antithyroid drugs for roughly 10 years on average.

The CDR3 numbers 12 residues from cysteine through phenylalanine. This entry keeps only the CDR3 DNA: 36 bases, framed from base 1. Sequences LNHDA (CDR1) and SQIVND (CDR2) are obtained from the germline V gene (reference sequence). V loses 4 bases of germline sequence and J loses 5 bases, and the interval between the two ends is 8 bases. Here is what the overall study found, with its caveats: Sequencing and analysis were limited to the TCR beta chain. More public clonotypes were shared among persistent patients (2,741) than among newly diagnosed patients (966). Lower TCR Shannon entropy and fewer highly expanded clones were observed in persistent Graves' disease patients than in newly diagnosed patients, which suggested clonal expansion. Persistent disease showed preferential use of TRBV28, TRBJ1-2 and TRBJ2-5, whereas newly diagnosed disease favored TRBV20-1 and TRBJ2-1. The study examined only peripheral blood because the primary lesion, thyroid tissue, could not be accessed. The authors noted that the small sample size was a limitation that may lower accuracy.

This sample's time point label indicates: persistent/refractory GD, antithyroid drugs over 5 years with positive TRAb. For both TCR sequencing and RNA sequencing, RNA was extracted from PBMCs in TRIzol. The diagnosis of Graves' disease followed American Thyroid Association guidelines. The patients came from an endocrinology department in Xi'an, China. Each patient gave about 9.1 milliliters of peripheral blood, collected in an EDTA anticoagulant tube. Ficoll Paque Plus density gradient separation was used to isolate PBMCs, and no additional T cell sorting was done. An Agilent 2100 Bioanalyzer and agarose gel were used to check RNA quality, and a NanoDrop 2000 was used to measure RNA concentration. Library preparation employed multiplex PCR. TCRdb records Illumina HiSeq 4000 as the sequencer. To build TCR beta libraries, CDR3 regions were amplified by Arm-PCR using iRepertoire HTBI primers. Before sequencing, the PCR products went through gel purification. From the authors' description of their analysis: Across samples, 62 TRBV and roughly 13 TRBJ segments were identified and used for gene usage analysis of CDR3 amino acid clonotypes. COPE and FqMerger were used to merge the filtered high-quality paired reads into contigs. Contigs were aligned with BLAST to IMGT TRBV, TRBD and TRBJ reference genes, and CDR3 was defined per IMGT. Highly expanded clones were defined as clonotypes with a frequency above 0.1%. Shannon entropy was used to measure repertoire diversity, and the Gini coefficient was used to measure V-J evenness. Public clonotypes were defined as clonotypes shared by more than one individual. TCRdb reworked the public reads: Q25 trimming with fastp, MiXCR clone assembly, productive beta chains retained. Rows merge per CDR3 protein into single entries with the most common DNA and genes. TCRdb's processing, not the authors', yielded these V and J calls. The sample table holds roughly 700,000 distinct CDR3 sequences, of which around 30% were seen once. Together, the top ten hold about 42% of the sample.

The chain couples TRBV19 to TRBJ1-1, with no confidently assigned D gene. This clonotype originated in a female donor with Graves disease. Sequencing used peripheral blood mononuclear cells (PBMCs), obtained when the disease was refractory, from a patient treated with antithyroid drugs. CDR3 reads: CASSREDTEAFF. At the DNA level, the sequence is TGTGCCAGTAGTAGGGAGGATACTGAAGCTTTCTTT.